The 14 T cell receptor beta chains reported below all come from one sample, sequenced in a study of shared clonotypes between healthy human individuals. The assay was immunoSEQ multiplex PCR, and TCRdb's table has in-frame clones only and misses some. The table records around 510,000 clones, around 80% of them present only once. The sequenced material came from PBMCs. These receptors all come from a woman in her thirties or forties in good health. Some clones in this sample may be carry-over from other donors' samples.

This clone was seen a few times. The V gene is TRBV2, the J gene TRBJ1-5; 9 positions match TRBD1. The CDR3 is 15 amino acids. CDR1 SNHLY and CDR2 FYNNEI come from the germline V gene. The ends lost 6 bases at V and 2 bases at J; junction bases unmatched: 5. As DNA, the CDR3 is TGTGCCAGCAGGCCGGGGACAGGGCGCAATCAGCCCCAGCATTTT. This gives the protein CASRPGTGRNQPQHF.

This chain links TRBV5-1 with TRBJ2-1; a weak D match, TRBD2 (7 bases). The V end was cut by 4 bases, the J end by 7 bases, with 18 bases between. This CDR3 comprises 15 residues. CDR1 SGHRS and CDR2 YFSETQ come from the germline V gene. This chain's CDR3 is CASSLSGGLWNEQFF. The DNA of the CDR3 is TGCGCCAGCAGCCTCTCGGGGGGCCTTTGGAATGAGCAGTTCTTC.

As to this clone: One base away lies a much larger clone, so this may be a sequencing read error. Within the sample, other DNA sequences also encode this same CDR3. This chain links TRBV15 with TRBJ2-5; D might be TRBD2 (7 bases). CDR1 and CDR2 (germline): LNHNV, YYDKDF (reference sequence). CDR3 length equals 14 residues. In nucleotides, the CDR3 is TGTGCTACCAGCAGAGCAGGGGAGGGAGAGACCCAGTACTTC. Amino acids: CATSRAGEGETQYF.

The chain joins TRBV27 to TRBJ2-3; unclear D gene. CDR1 and CDR2 from the germline V gene are MNHEY and SMNVEV (reference sequence). V was clipped by 2 bases and J by 7 bases, with 10 bases between them. The CDR3 is 13 amino acids. The CDR3 loop reads CASSLVVGNTQYF. The CDR3 DNA reads as TGTGCCAGCAGTTTAGTGGTGGGAAATACGCAGTATTTT.

The chain carries TRBV5-1 and TRBJ2-1; TRBD2 might be the D (6 bases). The CDR3 loop spans 17 amino acids. Germline assignment: CDR1 SGHRS and CDR2 YFSETQ. The V end was cut by 4 bases, the J end by 2 bases, with 19 bases between. The CDR3 nucleotides read TGCGCCAGCAGCAAACCCACGGGAGTATCAACCTACAATGAGCAGTTCTTC. Amino acids: CASSKPTGVSTYNEQFF.

This sequence joins TRBV6-5 and TRBJ2-7, with 8 positions matching TRBD1. Germline CDR1 reads MNHEY; CDR2 reads SVGAGI. The ends lost 8 bases at V and 2 bases at J; junction bases unmatched: 5. This CDR3 is built from 13 residues. CDR3 in DNA: TGTGCCAGCGGGCCGACAGGGGCCTACGAGCAGTACTTC. It encodes CASGPTGAYEQYF.

This clone was seen once. A much more abundant neighbour one base away suggests this may be a read error. The rearrangement uses TRBV15 and TRBJ1-4; D is undetermined. The CDR3 runs to 13 residues. From germline, CDR1 is LNHNV and CDR2 YYDKDF (reference sequence). V was cut by 0 bases and J by 7 bases, with 6 bases left in between. Here the CDR3 reads CATSRDQCEKLFF. The CDR3 DNA is TGTGCCACCAGCAGAGACCAGTGTGAAAAACTGTTTTTT.

This clone was detected many times. CDR3 DNA: TGCAGCGTTGGGTCGGGGATCCTCAGGGCCTACACTGAAGCTTTCTTT. Its translation: CSVGSGILRAYTEAFF. This sequence joins TRBV29-1 and TRBJ1-1, with a possible D match to TRBD1 (5 bases). The CDR3 runs to 16 residues. Germline lookup yields CDR1 SQVTM and CDR2 ANQGSEA. Trimming pared 4 bases from V and 3 bases from J, leaving 21 bases between. The variable domain in full, with the rest retrieved from reference TRBV29-1 and TRBJ1-1, is SAVISQKPSRDICQRGTSLTIQCQVDSQVTMMFWYRQQPGQSLTLIATANQGSEATYESGFVIDKFPISRPNLTFSTLTVSNMSPEDSSIYLCSVGSGILRAYTEAFFGQGTRLTVV.

The chain employs TRBV19 and TRBJ1-1; D might be TRBD1 (5 bases). The germline V gene encodes CDR1 LNHDA and CDR2 SQIVND (reference sequence). Trimming shortened V by 6 bases and J by 4 bases, and 12 bases separated the two germline ends. The CDR3 consists of 13 residues. CDR3 nucleotides: TGTGCCAGTAGGGCGGGGACCGGCACTGAAGCTTTCTTT. Translation: CASRAGTGTEAFF.

This clone occurred a few times. This chain uses TRBV12-5 with TRBJ2-1, with 10 nucleotides matching TRBD2. The CDR3 covers 15 residues. Germline V gives CDR1 LGHNT, CDR2 FRNRAP. Trimming cost V 2 bases and J 8 bases; bases outside gene matches: 6. The DNA for the CDR3 is TGTGCTAGTGGTTTGTTTGGGCTAGCGGGAGATGAGCAGTTCTTC. This codes for CASGLFGLAGDEQFF. Together with reference TRBV12-5 and TRBJ2-1, the CDR3 gives the full variable domain: DARVTQTPRHKVTEMGQEVTMRCQPILGHNTVFWYRQTMMQGLELLAYFRNRAPLDDSGMPKDRFSAEMPDATLATLKIQPSEPRDSAVYFCASGLFGLAGDEQFFGPGTRLTVL.

The chain employs TRBV4-1 and TRBJ2-2; D gene unclear. The CDR3 spans 17 residues. Germline V gene data show CDR1 as MGHRA and CDR2 as YSYEKL. Trimming left V 1 base short and J 4 bases short, with 16 bases between. CDR3 coding DNA: TGCGCCAGCAGCCAAGGACCCCTGAGTTCGGGCACCGGGGAGCTGTTTTTT. This codes for CASSQGPLSSGTGELFF.

The rearrangement uses TRBV5-4 and TRBJ1-1; D is perhaps TRBD1 (5 bases). With 1 base removed from V and 1 base from J, the gap between germline ends came to 11 bases. The CDR3 loop spans 15 amino acids. In germline, CDR1 is SGHNT, CDR2 YYREEE (reference sequence). The CDR3 DNA reads as TGTGCCAGCAGCTTGAATCCAGGGACGAACACTGAAGCTTTCTTT. Translating it yields CASSLNPGTNTEAFF.

V usage is TRBV25-1 and J usage is TRBJ2-1, with D perhaps TRBD1 or TRBD2 (5 bases each). The CDR3 contains 14 residues. Germline lookup yields CDR1 MGHDK and CDR2 SYGVNS. V lost 4 bases, J lost 5 bases, and 12 bases lay in between. CDR3 sequence: CASSGHRGDNEQFF. The CDR3 DNA is TGTGCCAGCAGTGGTCACAGAGGGGACAATGAGCAGTTCTTC.

The V gene is TRBV7-2, the J gene TRBJ2-3; D is ambiguous. The ends were cut back, 6 bases at V and 7 bases at J, with 14 bases in the middle. The CDR3 is 13 residues long. Germline assignment: CDR1 SGHTA and CDR2 FQGNSA. The CDR3 reads CASSSPGLYTQYF. DNA for the CDR3: TGTGCCAGCAGTTCTCCCGGCTTATATACGCAGTATTTT.